This passage covers 5 T cell receptor beta chains from one sample sequenced in a study of T cell repertoires in cytomegalovirus infection. MiXCR, run by TCRdb on the reads, gives a single entry per CDR3 protein. The sample gives around 540,000 distinct CDR3 sequences, 33% of which show up once; about 17% is in the top ten. These receptors' targets are unknown. This sample comprised cultured PBMCs, obtained from culture after CMV antigen stimulation. All receptors derive from a human donor in good health (CMV status not recorded). Some clones in this sample may be carry-over from other donors' samples.

This clonotype came up a few times. This sequence joins TRBV4-3 and TRBJ2-7; 9 bases align to TRBD1. The V gene end was trimmed by 3 bases and the J gene end by 2 bases; junction bases not matched to a gene: 11. The length of the CDR3 is 17 residues. The germline V gene encodes CDR1 LGHNA and CDR2 YSLEER. CDR3 amino acids: CASSHNFRQGETYEQYF. The CDR3 DNA sequence: TGCGCCAGCAGCCACAATTTTCGACAGGGGGAAACCTACGAGCAGTACTTC.

The chain combines TRBV20-1 with TRBJ1-1; 10 bases are shared with TRBD1. Per the germline V gene, CDR1 is DFQATT and CDR2 is SNEGSKA (reference sequence). Trimming cost V 3 bases and J 9 bases; bases outside gene matches: 10. The CDR3 has 14 residues. The CDR3 sequence: CSARVGTGDGKAFF. In DNA form, the CDR3 reads TGCAGTGCTAGGGTTGGGACAGGGGACGGAAAAGCTTTCTTT.

This chain links TRBV20-1 with TRBJ2-4; 9 bases map to TRBD2. The CDR3 sequence is 15 residues long. CDR1 and CDR2 (germline): DFQATT, SNEGSKA (reference sequence). The V gene end was trimmed by 6 bases and the J gene end by 4 bases; junction bases not matched to a gene: 10. The CDR3 loop is CSATSGRGGKNIQYF. In DNA, the CDR3 is TGCAGTGCAACCAGCGGGCGGGGGGGGAAAAACATTCAGTACTTC.

This clonotype came up a few times. This chain joins TRBV29-1 and TRBJ2-2; D is ambiguous. This CDR3 contains 11 residues. V lost 4 bases and J 0 bases, leaving 0 bases between the germline ends. Looked up from germline, CDR1 is SQVTM and CDR2 is ANQGSEA. The CDR3 DNA is TGCAGCGTTGCGAACACCGGGGAGCTGTTTTTT. This encodes CSVANTGELFF.

This clonotype was detected a few times. This chain joins TRBV7-2 and TRBJ2-2; 9 bases align to TRBD2. The CDR3 sequence is 15 residues long. The ends lost 2 bases at V and 7 bases at J; junction bases unmatched: 5. The germline V gene encodes CDR1 SGHTA and CDR2 FQGNSA. CDR3 loop: CASSLRLAGYGELFF. For the CDR3, the DNA is TGTGCCAGCAGCTTAAGGCTAGCGGGGTACGGGGAGCTGTTTTTT.